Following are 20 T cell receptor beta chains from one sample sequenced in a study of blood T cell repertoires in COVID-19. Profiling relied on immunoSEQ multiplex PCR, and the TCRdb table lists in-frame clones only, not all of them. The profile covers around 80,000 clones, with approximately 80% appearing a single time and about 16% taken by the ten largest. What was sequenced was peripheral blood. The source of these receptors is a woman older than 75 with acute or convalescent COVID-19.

CDR3 amino acids: CASSEVLAGGEQYF. The CDR3 nucleotides read TGTGCCAGCAGTGAAGTCCTAGCGGGGGGCGAGCAGTACTTC. The genes are TRBV6-1 and TRBJ2-7; 11 nucleotides match TRBD2. The ends lost 1 base at V and 6 bases at J; junction bases unmatched: 2. Germline CDR1 reads MNHNS; CDR2 reads SASEGT. The CDR3 spans 14 residues.

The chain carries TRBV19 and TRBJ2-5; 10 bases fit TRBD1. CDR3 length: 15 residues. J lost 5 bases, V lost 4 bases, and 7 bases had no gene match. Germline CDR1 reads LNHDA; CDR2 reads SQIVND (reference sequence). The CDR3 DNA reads TGTGCCAGTAGTACTCGGACAGGGGGGAAGGAGACCCAGTACTTC. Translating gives CASSTRTGGKETQYF.

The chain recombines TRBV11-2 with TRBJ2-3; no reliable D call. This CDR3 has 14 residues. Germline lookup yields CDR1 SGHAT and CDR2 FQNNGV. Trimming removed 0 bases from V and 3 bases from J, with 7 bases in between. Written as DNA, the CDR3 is TGTGCCAGCAGCTTAGACACCGGGACAGATACGCAGTATTTT. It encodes CASSLDTGTDTQYF.

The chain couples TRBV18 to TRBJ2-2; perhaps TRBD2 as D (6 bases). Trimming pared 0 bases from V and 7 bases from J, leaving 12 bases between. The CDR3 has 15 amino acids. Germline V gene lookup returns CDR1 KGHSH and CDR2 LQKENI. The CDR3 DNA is TGTGCCAGCTCACCACCAAACAGGAGGGACGGGGAGCTGTTTTTT. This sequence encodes CASSPPNRRDGELFF.

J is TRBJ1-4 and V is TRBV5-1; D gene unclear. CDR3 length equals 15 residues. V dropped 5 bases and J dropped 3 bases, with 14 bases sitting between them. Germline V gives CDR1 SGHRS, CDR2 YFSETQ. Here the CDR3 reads CASRAGEVANEKLFF. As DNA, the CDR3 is TGCGCCAGCAGAGCCGGGGAGGTGGCTAATGAAAAACTGTTTTTT.

CDR3 in DNA: TGTGCCAGCAGCTTGAGGGTTTCCACTGAAGCTTTCTTT. Protein sequence: CASSLRVSTEAFF. This chain joins TRBV7-8 and TRBJ1-1; D remains unclear. Trimming pared 3 bases from V and 4 bases from J, leaving 9 bases between. The CDR3 runs 13 residues. Germline-derived CDR1 and CDR2 are SGHVS and FQNEAQ.

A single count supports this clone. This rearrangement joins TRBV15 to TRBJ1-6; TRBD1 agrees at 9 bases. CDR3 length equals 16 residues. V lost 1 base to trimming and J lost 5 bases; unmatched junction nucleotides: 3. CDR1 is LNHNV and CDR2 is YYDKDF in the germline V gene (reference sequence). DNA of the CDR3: TGTGCCACCAGCAGAGGGAGGACAGGGGATAATTCACCCCTCCACTTT. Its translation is CATSRGRTGDNSPLHF.

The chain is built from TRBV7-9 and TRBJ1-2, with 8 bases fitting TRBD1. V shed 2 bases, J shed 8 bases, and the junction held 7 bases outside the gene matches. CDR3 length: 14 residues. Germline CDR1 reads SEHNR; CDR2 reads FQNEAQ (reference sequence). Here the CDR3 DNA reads TGTGCCAGCAGCTTATCCCAGGGGGCTGAGGGCTACACCTTC. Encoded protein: CASSLSQGAEGYTF.

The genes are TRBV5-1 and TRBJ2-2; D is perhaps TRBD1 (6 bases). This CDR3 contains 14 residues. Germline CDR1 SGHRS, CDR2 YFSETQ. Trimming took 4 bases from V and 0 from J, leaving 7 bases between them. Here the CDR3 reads CASSRQANTGELFF. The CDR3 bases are TGCGCCAGCAGCCGACAGGCGAACACCGGGGAGCTGTTTTTT.

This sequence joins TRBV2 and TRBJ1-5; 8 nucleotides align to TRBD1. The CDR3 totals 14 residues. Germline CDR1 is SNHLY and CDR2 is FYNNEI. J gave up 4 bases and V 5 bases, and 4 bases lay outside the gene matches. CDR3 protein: CASSSTGGNQPQHF. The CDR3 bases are TGTGCCAGCAGTTCTACAGGGGGAAATCAGCCCCAGCATTTT.

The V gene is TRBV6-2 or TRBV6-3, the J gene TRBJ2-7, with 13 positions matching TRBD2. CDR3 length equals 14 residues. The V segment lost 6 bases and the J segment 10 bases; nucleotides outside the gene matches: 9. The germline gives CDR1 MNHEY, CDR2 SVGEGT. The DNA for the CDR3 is TGTGCCAGCAGCCTCACTAGCGGGGGGGCACGACAGTACTTC. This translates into CASSLTSGGARQYF.

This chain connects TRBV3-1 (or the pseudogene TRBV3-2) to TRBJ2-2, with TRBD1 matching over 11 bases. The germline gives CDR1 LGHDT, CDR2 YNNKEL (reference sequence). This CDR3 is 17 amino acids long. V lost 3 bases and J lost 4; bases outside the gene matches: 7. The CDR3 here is CASSQETGTGGTGELFF. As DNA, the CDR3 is TGTGCCAGCAGCCAGGAAACCGGGACAGGGGGCACCGGGGAGCTGTTTTTT.

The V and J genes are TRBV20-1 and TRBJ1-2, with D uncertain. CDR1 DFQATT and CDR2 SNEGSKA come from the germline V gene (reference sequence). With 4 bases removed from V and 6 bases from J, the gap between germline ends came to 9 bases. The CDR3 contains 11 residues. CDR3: CSANPVNGYTF. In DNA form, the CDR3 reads TGCAGTGCTAACCCAGTGAATGGCTACACCTTC.

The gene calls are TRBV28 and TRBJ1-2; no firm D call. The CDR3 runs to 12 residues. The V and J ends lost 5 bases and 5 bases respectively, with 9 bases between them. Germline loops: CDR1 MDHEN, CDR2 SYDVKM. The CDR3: CASSPHTYGYTF. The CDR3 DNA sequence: TGTGCCAGCAGTCCCCATACTTATGGCTACACCTTC.

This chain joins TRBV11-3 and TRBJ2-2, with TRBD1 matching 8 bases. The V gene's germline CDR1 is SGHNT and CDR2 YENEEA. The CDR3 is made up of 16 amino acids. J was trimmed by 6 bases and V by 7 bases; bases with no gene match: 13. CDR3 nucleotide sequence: TGTGCCAGCAAGGGGGGACAGGCATATCCCGCCGGGGAGCTGTTTTTT. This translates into CASKGGQAYPAGELFF. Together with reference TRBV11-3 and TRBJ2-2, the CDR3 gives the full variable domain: EAGVVQSPRYKIIEKKQPVAFWCNPISGHNTLYWYLQNLGQGPELLIRYENEEAVDDSQLPKDRFSAERLKGVDSTLKIQPAELGDSAVYLCASKGGQAYPAGELFFGEGSRLTVL.

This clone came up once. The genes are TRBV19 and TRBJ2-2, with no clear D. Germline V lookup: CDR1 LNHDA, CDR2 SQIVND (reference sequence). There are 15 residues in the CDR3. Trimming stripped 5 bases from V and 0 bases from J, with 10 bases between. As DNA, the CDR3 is TGTGCCAGTAGTTTCCGGGTTCCGAACACCGGGGAGCTGTTTTTT. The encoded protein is CASSFRVPNTGELFF.

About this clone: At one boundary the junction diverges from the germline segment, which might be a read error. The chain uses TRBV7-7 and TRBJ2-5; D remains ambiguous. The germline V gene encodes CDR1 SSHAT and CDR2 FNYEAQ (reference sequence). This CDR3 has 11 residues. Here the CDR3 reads CASSSGETQYF. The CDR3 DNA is TGTGCTAGCAGCTCCGGGGAGACCCAGTACTTC.

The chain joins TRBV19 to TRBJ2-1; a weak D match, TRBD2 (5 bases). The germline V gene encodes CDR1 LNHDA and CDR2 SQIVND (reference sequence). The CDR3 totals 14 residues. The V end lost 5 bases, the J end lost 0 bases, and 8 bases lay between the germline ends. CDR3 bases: TGTGCCAGTAGTTTTGGGAGCTCCTACAATGAGCAGTTCTTC. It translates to CASSFGSSYNEQFF.

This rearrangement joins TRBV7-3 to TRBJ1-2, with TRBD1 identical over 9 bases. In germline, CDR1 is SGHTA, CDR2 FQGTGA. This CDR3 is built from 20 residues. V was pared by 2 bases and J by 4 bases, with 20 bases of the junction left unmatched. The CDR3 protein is CASSLRDRDIIPPRGYGYTF. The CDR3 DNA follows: TGTGCCAGCAGCTTACGGGACAGGGACATTATACCTCCCCGGGGCTATGGCTACACCTTC.

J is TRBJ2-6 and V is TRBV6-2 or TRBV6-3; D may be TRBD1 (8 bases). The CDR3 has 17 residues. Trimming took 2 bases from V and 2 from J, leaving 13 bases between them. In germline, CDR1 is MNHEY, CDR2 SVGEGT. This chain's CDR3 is CASSYPQGGTGANVLTF. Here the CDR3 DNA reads TGTGCCAGCAGTTACCCACAGGGGGGGACTGGGGCCAACGTCCTGACTTTC.